These 19 T cell receptor beta chains share one sample of origin, sequenced in a study of T cell responses to AZD1222 COVID-19 vaccine. Measured with immunoSEQ multiplex PCR; TCRdb has only the in-frame clones, and not every one. The sample lists around 170,000 clones, roughly 90% occurring once. Material: peripheral blood, obtained on day 0 of AZD1222 vaccination. Source of these receptors: an adult in good health.

The chain couples TRBV5-1 to TRBJ2-5; 8 nucleotides line up with TRBD1. CDR3 length: 16 residues. V lost 4 bases and J lost 4; bases outside the gene matches: 12. Germline lookup yields CDR1 SGHRS and CDR2 YFSETQ. Here the CDR3 DNA reads TGCGCCAGCAGCGCCGGGACAGGAAGGGGCCCAGAGACCCAGTACTTC. It is translated as CASSAGTGRGPETQYF.

The J gene is TRBJ2-1, the V gene TRBV19, with D hard to call. V dropped 7 bases and J dropped 3 bases, with 4 bases sitting between them. Germline V CDR1 and CDR2: LNHDA, SQIVND (reference sequence). This CDR3 has 11 amino acids. CDR3 coding DNA: TGTGCCAGTAATGACTACAATGAGCAGTTCTTC. This translates into CASNDYNEQFF.

V usage is TRBV15 and J usage is TRBJ2-7, with TRBD2 as a possible D gene (5 bases). V dropped 1 base and J dropped 6 bases, with 10 bases sitting between them. The CDR3 extends over 13 amino acids. Looked up from germline, CDR1 is LNHNV and CDR2 is YYDKDF (reference sequence). As DNA, the CDR3 is TGTGCCACCAGCAGAGGGCCCGCGGGCGAGCAGTACTTC. This sequence encodes CATSRGPAGEQYF.

V and J are TRBV4-1 and TRBJ2-1; a weak D match, TRBD1 (5 bases). The V and J ends lost 0 bases and 7 bases respectively, with 10 bases between them. Per germline, CDR1 MGHRA and CDR2 YSYEKL. The CDR3 has 14 amino acids. This CDR3 is CASSQDGAGNEQFF. The DNA for the CDR3 is TGCGCCAGCAGCCAAGATGGGGCAGGGAATGAGCAGTTCTTC.

The DNA of the CDR3 is TGTGCCAGCAGTTCCGGGCGTCACGAAAAACTGTTTTTT. Protein sequence: CASSSGRHEKLFF. The genes are TRBV28 and TRBJ1-4; no firm D call. The length of the CDR3 is 13 residues. V dropped 4 bases and J dropped 8 bases, with 11 bases sitting between them. The germline CDR1 and CDR2 sequences are MDHEN and SYDVKM.

This chain connects TRBV19 to TRBJ1-5; 9 bases align to TRBD1. Trimming took 5 bases from V and 9 from J; bases not matched to a gene: 11. Germline lookup yields CDR1 LNHDA and CDR2 SQIVND (reference sequence). This CDR3 spans 15 amino acids. CDR3 residues: CASSPGQGGNWPQHF. The CDR3 nucleotides are TGTGCCAGTAGTCCGGGACAGGGAGGAAATTGGCCCCAGCATTTT.

V usage is TRBV7-9 and J usage is TRBJ2-2; D unclear. CDR1 and CDR2 from the germline V gene are SEHNR and FQNEAQ (reference sequence). V dropped 5 bases and J dropped 5 bases, with 9 bases sitting between them. The CDR3 length is 13 residues. The CDR3 DNA reads as TGTGCCAGCAGCCCTAGTAGAACCGGGGAGCTGTTTTTT. This encodes CASSPSRTGELFF.

V gene TRBV6-4 combines with J gene TRBJ2-3; possibly TRBD2 for D (6 bases). Trimming took 5 bases from V and 0 from J, leaving 6 bases between them. Germline V gene lookup returns CDR1 MRHNA and CDR2 SNTAGT. The CDR3 sequence is 13 residues long. The CDR3 spells CASSSGSTDTQYF. CDR3 sequence (DNA): TGTGCCAGCAGTAGCGGGAGCACAGATACGCAGTATTTT.

V usage is TRBV15 and J usage is TRBJ1-1; D gene uncertain. Germline V gene data show CDR1 as LNHNV and CDR2 as YYDKDF (reference sequence). The CDR3 runs 12 residues. Trimming stripped 5 bases from V and 4 bases from J, with 8 bases between. The CDR3 DNA reads as TGTGCCACCAGCGTGCCCAGCACTGAAGCTTTCTTT. Translation gives CATSVPSTEAFF.

The CDR3 here is CASSLAGGEYTEAFF. The CDR3 DNA is TGCGCCAGCAGCTTGGCAGGGGGCGAATACACTGAAGCTTTCTTT. This rearrangement joins TRBV5-1 to TRBJ1-1; 8 bases are a match to TRBD1. Germline V gene data show CDR1 as SGHRS and CDR2 as YFSETQ. The J segment lost 3 bases and the V segment lost 0 bases, leaving 4 bases of the junction unmatched. CDR3 length equals 15 residues.

J is TRBJ2-6 and V is TRBV29-1; D call uncertain. The CDR3 has 14 amino acids. V dropped 5 bases and J dropped 1 base, with 9 bases sitting between them. CDR1 and CDR2 from the germline V gene are SQVTM and ANQGSEA. The CDR3: CSVSTTSGANVLTF. The CDR3 nucleotides read TGCAGCGTTAGCACGACTTCTGGGGCCAACGTCCTGACTTTC.

The chain's CDR3 is CSASQQGYTF. In nucleotides, the CDR3 is TGCAGTGCTAGTCAGCAGGGCTACACCTTC. J is TRBJ1-2 and V is TRBV20-1, with D unclear. There are 10 residues in the CDR3. In germline, CDR1 is DFQATT, CDR2 SNEGSKA (reference sequence). Between the trimmed V and J ends, which lost 3 bases and 8 bases, there was a span of 7 bases.

The V and J genes are TRBV7-9 and TRBJ2-2; possible D gene TRBD2, 6 bases. V shed 1 base and J shed 1 base, with 7 bases lying between them. This CDR3 region has 15 residues. Germline CDR1 SEHNR, CDR2 FQNEAQ (reference sequence). CDR3 DNA: TGTGCCAGCAGCTTAGACGGGAGGAACACCGGGGAGCTGTTTTTT. This encodes CASSLDGRNTGELFF.

The J gene is TRBJ1-2, the V gene TRBV28; the D is unclear. V gave up 6 bases and J gave up 0 bases, with 8 bases separating them. This CDR3 contains 13 residues. Germline CDR1 MDHEN, CDR2 SYDVKM. This CDR3 reads CASSTVPNYGYTF. CDR3 bases: TGTGCCAGCAGCACAGTCCCTAACTATGGCTACACCTTC.

This chain links TRBV28 with TRBJ1-6; 9 nucleotides agree with TRBD1. The CDR3 extends over 15 amino acids. J was trimmed by 7 bases and V by 6 bases; bases with no gene match: 7. Germline assignment: CDR1 MDHEN and CDR2 SYDVKM. The CDR3 reads CASSAQGARNSPLHF. The CDR3 nucleotides read TGTGCCAGCAGCGCACAGGGGGCTCGGAATTCACCCCTCCACTTT. The full variable domain, in which reference TRBV28 and TRBJ1-6 provide the parts outside the CDR3, is DVKVTQSSRYLVKRTGEKVFLECVQDMDHENMFWYRQDPGLGLRLIYFSYDVKMKEKGDIPEGYSVSREKKERFSLILESASTNQTSMYLCASSAQGARNSPLHFGNGTRLTVT.

The V call is TRBV13, the J call TRBJ2-7; 7 bases fit TRBD1. Germline lookup yields CDR1 PRHDT and CDR2 FYEKMQ (reference sequence). The CDR3 runs to 14 residues. Germline trimming cut 2 bases from V and 3 bases from J; bases unmatched to any gene: 4. For the CDR3, the DNA is TGTGCCAGCAGCTTACCGGGACAGTACTACGAGCAGTACTTC. It is translated as CASSLPGQYYEQYF.

The rearrangement joins TRBV24-1 to TRBJ2-7; 9 positions match TRBD2. The V gene end was trimmed by 7 bases and the J gene end by 3 bases; junction bases not matched to a gene: 24. Germline V gene data show CDR1 as KGHDR and CDR2 as SFDVKD. This CDR3 has 20 amino acids. The CDR3, as DNA: TGTGCCACCAGCCCCTGGGCGGGGGGGCCCTCGGATACCAATTACTACGAGCAGTACTTC. Residues: CATSPWAGGPSDTNYYEQYF.

The chain employs TRBV4-3 and TRBJ1-1, with D tentatively TRBD1 (5 bases). The CDR3 contains 15 residues. Trimming shortened V by 4 bases and J by 5 bases, and 17 bases separated the two germline ends. Germline-derived CDR1 and CDR2 are LGHNA and YSLEER. In DNA form, the CDR3 reads TGCGCCAGCAGCCTAAAAAATGGGGGGGTGACTGAAGCTTTCTTT. Its translation is CASSLKNGGVTEAFF.

V usage is TRBV19 and J usage is TRBJ1-3; D uncertain. V lost 6 bases and J 3 bases, leaving 6 bases between the germline ends. Germline CDR1 LNHDA, CDR2 SQIVND (reference sequence). The CDR3 is 12 amino acids. The CDR3 region is CASSQRGNTIYF. In DNA, the CDR3 is TGTGCCAGTAGCCAGCGTGGAAACACCATATATTTT.